What follows is one T cell receptor beta chain and its context. As yet, its antigen is unknown. The CDR3 is 14 amino acids. Trimming pared 0 bases from V and 3 bases from J, leaving 5 bases between. Germline loops: CDR1 WSHSY, CDR2 SAAADI. Amplification of the TCR beta CDR3 regions used RNA transcripts (as template). RT-PCR with HTBI primers came first, then second-round multiplex PCR. From the multiplex PCR reads, TCRdb called clonotypes with MiXCR, one entry per CDR3 protein. Among some 250,000 distinct CDR3 sequences listed, 45% to 55% were seen once. This entry comes from a study of Graves' ophthalmopathy and Graves' hyperthyroidism. Overall study findings and caveats: From stable hyperthyroidism, ophthalmopathy was separated by a 13-signature model with 85% to 90% sensitivity and less than 83% specificity. Thyroid clonotypes that were expanded above 0.001 frequency mostly also appeared in blood. Ophthalmopathy progression was predicted by the model at around 70% sensitivity and about 74% specificity.

Patients with other autoimmune diseases, uncontrolled infections, pregnancy or lactation were excluded. Sequencing was done on a sample of peripheral blood. The receptor's source is an adult man with Graves' ophthalmopathy. V usage is TRBV10-2 and J usage is TRBJ2-2; D is possibly TRBD1 (5 bases). The CDR3 coding sequence is TGCGCCAGCAGTGAGTCGACAGACACCGGGGAGCTGTTTTTT. The encoded protein is CASSESTDTGELFF.